Below are 4 T cell receptor beta chains sequenced from a single sample in a study of T cell responses to AZD1222 COVID-19 vaccine. Sequenced by immunoSEQ multiplex PCR; TCRdb stores in-frame clones only, minus some. The sample holds roughly 150,000 clones, about 90% seen once. The starting material was peripheral blood, obtained on day 0 of AZD1222 vaccination. These receptors were taken from an adult in good health.

V and J are TRBV13 and TRBJ2-2; 7 nucleotides line up with TRBD1. J was trimmed by 6 bases and V by 6 bases; bases with no gene match: 7. The CDR3 sequence is 14 residues long. Germline loops: CDR1 PRHDT, CDR2 FYEKMQ (reference sequence). CDR3 coding DNA: TGTGCCAGCAGATCGGACAGGTTGCCCGGGGAGCTGTTTTTT. Translation: CASRSDRLPGELFF.

The gene calls are TRBV12-5 and TRBJ2-5; weak D call: TRBD1 (5 bases). V lost 7 bases and J 0 bases, leaving 9 bases between the germline ends. CDR1 LGHNT and CDR2 FRNRAP come from the germline V gene. CDR3 length equals 13 residues. The CDR3 DNA is TGTGCTAGTGCCCGGACACACCAAGAGACCCAGTACTTC. Translated, it gives CASARTHQETQYF.

The rearrangement links TRBV28 to TRBJ1-2, with 8 nucleotides matching TRBD1. This CDR3 comprises 16 residues. Trimming removed 5 bases from V and 5 bases from J; junction bases left unmatched: 13. Per germline, CDR1 MDHEN and CDR2 SYDVKM. The CDR3 DNA reads as TGTGCCAGCAGTACCCTTTCCGGGACAGGAAAATATGGCTACACCTTC. Translating gives CASSTLSGTGKYGYTF.

This rearrangement joins TRBV9 to TRBJ1-6; D ambiguous. This CDR3 region has 13 residues. Germline lookup yields CDR1 SGDLS and CDR2 YYNGEE. Trimming cost V 7 bases and J 10 bases, with 15 bases left between them. CDR3 protein: CASGTGLRSPLHF. The CDR3 DNA sequence: TGTGCCAGCGGAACGGGTTTGAGATCACCCCTCCACTTT. The full variable domain, rest sourced from reference TRBV9 and TRBJ1-6, is DSGVTQTPKHLITATGQRVTLRCSPRSGDLSVYWYQQSLDQGLQFLIQYYNGEERAKGNILERFSAQQFPDLHSELNLSSLELGDSALYFCASGTGLRSPLHFGNGTRLTVT.